This T cell receptor (beta chain) was recovered during a study of T cell changes during pregnancy in multiple sclerosis. Sequencing used immunoSEQ multiplex PCR; TCRdb keeps in-frame clones, though not all of them. The sample lists about 22,000 clones; 85% were seen once. This CDR3 region has 16 residues. V lost 0 bases, J lost 3 bases, and 7 bases stayed unmatched. Germline values: CDR1 SGDLS, CDR2 YYNGEE. The sample was CD8+ T cells from peripheral blood mononuclear cells, taken before pregnancy. The rearrangement links TRBV9 to TRBJ2-7, with 9 positions matching TRBD2. The source is a female donor with multiple sclerosis, enrolled in a pregnancy study. CDR3 loop: CASSVGGGREGYEQYF. The DNA of the CDR3 is TGTGCCAGCAGCGTAGGAGGGGGGCGGGAGGGCTACGAGCAGTACTTC.